The 15 T cell receptor beta chains below were found in one sample sequenced in a study of OX40 agonist ivuxolimab in advanced cancers. Sequencing used immunoSEQ multiplex PCR; TCRdb keeps in-frame clones, though not all of them. The repertoire has fewer than 85,000 clones, 65% to 90% of them found once; the top ten carry 0.65% to 0.9%. This specimen was CD4+ or CD8+ T cells sorted from blood, taken in a trial of the OX40 agonist ivuxolimab. The receptors originated from an adult with an advanced solid tumor such as melanoma, head and neck, liver or kidney cancer.

The chain couples TRBV6-5 to TRBJ2-7, with 9 bases that match TRBD2. CDR3 length: 14 residues. V was pared by 5 bases and J by 4 bases, with 6 bases of the junction left unmatched. CDR1 and CDR2 (germline): MNHEY, SVGAGI. Written as DNA, the CDR3 is TGTGCCAGCAGTCCCAGCAGCGGGAGGTACGAGCAGTACTTC. It is translated as CASSPSSGRYEQYF.

J is TRBJ2-7 and V is TRBV18; TRBD1 is a possible D gene (6 bases). Germline V gene lookup returns CDR1 KGHSH and CDR2 LQKENI. The CDR3 consists of 17 residues. Trimming pared 4 bases from V and 3 bases from J, leaving 22 bases between. CDR3 DNA: TGTGCCAGCTCACTACAAAGGGTATTGGCGGACAGCTACGAGCAGTACTTC. This encodes CASSLQRVLADSYEQYF.

This clone was detected many times. CDR3 bases: TGTGCCAGCAGCCTACAGCGCAATCAGCCCCAGCATTTT. This translates into CASSLQRNQPQHF. The chain employs TRBV7-2 and TRBJ1-5, with D hard to call. With 5 bases removed from V and 2 bases from J, the gap between germline ends came to 7 bases. CDR3 length equals 13 residues. CDR1 SGHTA and CDR2 FQGNSA come from the germline V gene.

The CDR3 spells CASSMGGLWYGYTF. The CDR3 coding sequence is TGTGCCAGTAGTATGGGGGGCCTTTGGTATGGCTACACCTTC. The V and J genes are TRBV19 and TRBJ1-2, with D possibly being TRBD1 (6 bases). Germline values: CDR1 LNHDA, CDR2 SQIVND (reference sequence). This CDR3 has 14 residues. Trimming took 3 bases from V and 5 from J, leaving 13 bases between them.

The chain links TRBV6-5 to TRBJ1-2; D remains unclear. Trimming removed 6 bases from V and 0 bases from J, with 11 bases in between. Germline V gene data show CDR1 as MNHEY and CDR2 as SVGAGI. The CDR3 runs to 14 residues. CDR3 DNA: TGTGCCAGCAGCGCCCTTCCAGCTAACTATGGCTACACCTTC. This codes for CASSALPANYGYTF.

The rearrangement links TRBV6-5 to TRBJ1-4; no clear D gene. Per the germline V gene, CDR1 is MNHEY and CDR2 is SVGAGI. CDR3 length: 14 residues. V lost 2 bases and J 10 bases, leaving 14 bases between the germline ends. CDR3 DNA: TGTGCCAGCAGTTACAGGAATGGTGGTGCAAAACTGTTTTTT. This translates into CASSYRNGGAKLFF.

This clone was detected only once. The chain joins TRBV4-1 to TRBJ2-2, with 10 bases fitting TRBD2. CDR3 length equals 18 residues. V was clipped by 1 base and J by 0 bases; unmatched bases: 5. Per the germline V gene, CDR1 is MGHRA and CDR2 is YSYEKL. CDR3 sequence (DNA): TGCGCCAGCAGCCAAGTTGGACTAGCGGCAACGAACACCGGGGAGCTGTTTTTT. Translation: CASSQVGLAATNTGELFF.

This clone was seen once. The genes are TRBV7-2 and TRBJ2-5; 9 bases map to TRBD2. The junction had 4 bases not matched to a gene; V was cut back by 3 bases and J by 2 bases. CDR1 and CDR2 from the germline V gene are SGHTA and FQGNSA. The CDR3 is made up of 15 amino acids. The CDR3 DNA is TGTGCCAGCAGCTTGGTAGCGGGAGATCAAGAGACCCAGTACTTC. Its translation is CASSLVAGDQETQYF.

The gene calls are TRBV7-3 and TRBJ1-1; tentatively, D is TRBD1 (5 bases). The CDR3 has 14 amino acids. V lost 5 bases, J lost 4 bases, and 14 bases lay in between. Germline-derived CDR1 and CDR2 are SGHTA and FQGTGA. The CDR3 DNA follows: TGTGCCAGCAGCCCAAGGCAGGGTAGCACTGAAGCTTTCTTT. It is translated as CASSPRQGSTEAFF.

The rearrangement joins TRBV30 to TRBJ1-1, with TRBD1 identical over 9 bases. Per the germline V gene, CDR1 is GTSNPN and CDR2 is SVGIG (reference sequence). The CDR3 is 13 amino acids. Trimming cost V 2 bases and J 5 bases; bases outside gene matches: 3. CDR3 region: CAWSSDRGTEAFF. For the CDR3, the DNA is TGTGCCTGGAGTTCGGACAGGGGAACTGAAGCTTTCTTT. Using reference TRBV30 and TRBJ1-1 for the parts outside the CDR3, the full variable domain is SQTIHQWPATLVQPVGSPLSLECTVEGTSNPNLYWYRQAAGRGLQLLFYSVGIGQISSEVPQNLSASRPQDRQFILSSKKLLLSDSGFYLCAWSSDRGTEAFFGQGTRLTVV.

The CDR3 region has the DNA TGTGCCAGCAGCTTAGCGCCACAGCGGGGCACAGATACGCAGTATTTT. Translating it yields CASSLAPQRGTDTQYF. This sequence joins TRBV7-2 and TRBJ2-3, with D perhaps matching TRBD2 (6 bases). Germline CDR1 reads SGHTA; CDR2 reads FQGNSA. The CDR3 totals 16 residues. Deletions cut 0 bases from V and 1 base from J, with 11 bases between.

The V call is TRBV5-4, the J call TRBJ1-5; 7 bases match TRBD1. The CDR3 runs to 15 residues. The germline gives CDR1 SGHNT, CDR2 YYREEE (reference sequence). Trimming at V came to 0 bases and at J to 0 bases, leaving 0 bases not matched to a gene. For the CDR3, the DNA is TGTGCCAGCAGCTTGGACAGGGGTAGCAATCAGCCCCAGCATTTT. Its protein is CASSLDRGSNQPQHF.

The V and J genes are TRBV27 and TRBJ1-5; perhaps TRBD1 as D (5 bases). Germline CDR1 MNHEY, CDR2 SMNVEV (reference sequence). The CDR3 runs 13 residues. Deletions cut 6 bases from V and 3 bases from J, with 9 bases between. The CDR3 DNA sequence: TGTGCCAGCAGCGAGGGGTACAATCAGCCCCAGCATTTT. Its protein is CASSEGYNQPQHF.

Here the CDR3 DNA reads TGTGCCAGCAGATATACGACAGGGGGGAACTATGGCTACACCTTC. It translates to CASRYTTGGNYGYTF. The chain combines TRBV6-5 with TRBJ1-2; 9 nucleotides line up with TRBD1. Germline CDR1 MNHEY, CDR2 SVGAGI. With 6 bases clipped from V and 2 bases from J, the junction kept 7 bases outside the gene matches. This CDR3 has 15 amino acids.

This clone showed up just a few times. J is TRBJ2-4 and V is TRBV29-1, with a weak D call TRBD2 (5 bases). The germline gives CDR1 SQVTM, CDR2 ANQGSEA. There are 14 residues in the CDR3. V was pared by 6 bases and J by 0 bases, with 12 bases between. The CDR3 region has the DNA TGCAGCGTGGCCAGCGGATTAGCCAAAAACATTCAGTACTTC. Translating gives CSVASGLAKNIQYF. Full variable domain (outside the CDR3, taken from reference TRBV29-1 and TRBJ2-4): SAVISQKPSRDICQRGTSLTIQCQVDSQVTMMFWYRQQPGQSLTLIATANQGSEATYESGFVIDKFPISRPNLTFSTLTVSNMSPEDSSIYLCSVASGLAKNIQYFGAGTRLSVL.